Below are 6 T cell receptor beta chains sequenced from a single sample in a study of blood T cell repertoires in COVID-19 (dated by TCRdb to 2019 to 2021). The method behind the library was the immunoSEQ multiplex PCR assay. In TCRdb, the immuneACCESS table is reduced to in-frame sequences with V and J assigned. These tables do not hold every clone; where another copy was compared, an unresolved V gene accounts for under half, and the others remain unexplained. For this sample the table gives some 48,000 clones, of which 70% to 90% were detected only once. The ten largest clones represent under 2.5% of the sample. Input material: peripheral blood. These receptors were taken from a human donor in a cohort sampled during active COVID-19.

The rearrangement uses TRBV6-1 and TRBJ2-2, with a weak D call TRBD1 (6 bases). The CDR3 consists of 15 residues. Germline values: CDR1 MNHNS, CDR2 SASEGT. V lost 0 bases, J lost 6 bases, and 11 bases lay in between. CDR3 amino acids: CASSEASGTSGELFF. The CDR3 DNA reads TGTGCCAGCAGTGAAGCATCCGGGACATCCGGGGAGCTGTTTTTT.

V is TRBV6-2 or TRBV6-3 and J is TRBJ1-5; a possible D gene is TRBD1 (5 bases). The CDR3 contains 14 residues. Germline CDR1 MNHEY, CDR2 SVGEGT. V lost 5 bases, J lost 4 bases, and 12 bases lay in between. In DNA, the CDR3 is TGTGCCAGCAGTAACCACGGGGGAAATCAGCCCCAGCATTTT. Protein: CASSNHGGNQPQHF.

The chain links TRBV19 to TRBJ2-5; 9 nucleotides agree with TRBD1. J gave up 2 bases and V 6 bases, and 7 bases lay outside the gene matches. This CDR3 region has 15 residues. CDR1 and CDR2 (germline): LNHDA, SQIVND (reference sequence). The CDR3 loop is CASRPPGQGQETQYF. The DNA of the CDR3 is TGTGCCAGTAGGCCACCGGGACAGGGTCAAGAGACCCAGTACTTC.

The CDR3 nucleotides read TGTGCCAGCAGGAAAGCGGGGGTAAAGCACACCGGGGAGCTGTTTTTT. Its translation: CASRKAGVKHTGELFF. This chain connects TRBV7-9 to TRBJ2-2; TRBD2 matches 8 bases. This CDR3 is built from 16 residues. Germline V gene sequence: CDR1 SEHNR, CDR2 FQNEAQ (reference sequence). The trim removed 6 bases at V and 3 bases at J, leaving 9 bases unmatched.

This rearrangement joins TRBV6-5 to TRBJ2-1; 10 nucleotides match TRBD2. CDR1 is MNHEY, CDR2 SVGAGI, per germline. The V gene end was trimmed by 6 bases and the J gene end by 7 bases; junction bases not matched to a gene: 6. The CDR3 runs to 14 residues. CDR3 amino acids: CASRPSGSGNEQFF. CDR3 coding DNA: TGTGCCAGCAGGCCTAGCGGGAGTGGGAATGAGCAGTTCTTC.

CDR3 bases: TGTGCCAGCAGTTTATTTCAAGGACTAGAGCAGTTCTTC. Translating it yields CASSLFQGLEQFF. The V call is TRBV27, the J call TRBJ2-1, with a possible D match to TRBD2 (6 bases). Germline-derived CDR1 and CDR2 are MNHEY and SMNVEV (reference sequence). This CDR3 is built from 13 residues. Trimming removed 1 base from V and 10 bases from J, with 11 bases in between.